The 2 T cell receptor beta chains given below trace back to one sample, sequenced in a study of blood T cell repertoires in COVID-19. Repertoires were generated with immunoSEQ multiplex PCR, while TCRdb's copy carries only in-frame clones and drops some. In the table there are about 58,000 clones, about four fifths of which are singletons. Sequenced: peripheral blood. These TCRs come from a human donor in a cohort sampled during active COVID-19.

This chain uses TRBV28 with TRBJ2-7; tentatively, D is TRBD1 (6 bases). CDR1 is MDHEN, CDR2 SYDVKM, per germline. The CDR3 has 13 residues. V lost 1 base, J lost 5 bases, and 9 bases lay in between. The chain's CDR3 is CASSLLQGDEQYF. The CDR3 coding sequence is TGTGCCAGCAGTTTATTACAGGGAGACGAGCAGTACTTC. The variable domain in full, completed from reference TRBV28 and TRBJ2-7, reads DVKVTQSSRYLVKRTGEKVFLECVQDMDHENMFWYRQDPGLGLRLIYFSYDVKMKEKGDIPEGYSVSREKKERFSLILESASTNQTSMYLCASSLLQGDEQYFGPGTRLTVT.

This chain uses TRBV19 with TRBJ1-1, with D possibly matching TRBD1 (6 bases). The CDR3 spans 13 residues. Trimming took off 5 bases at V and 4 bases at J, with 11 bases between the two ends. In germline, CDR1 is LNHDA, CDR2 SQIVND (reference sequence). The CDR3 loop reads CASSALGGTEAFF. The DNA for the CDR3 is TGTGCCAGTAGTGCCCTAGGGGGCACTGAAGCTTTCTTT.